A selection of T cell receptor beta chains follows, all from one sample in a study of control samples from healthy donors and cancer patients. Using immunoSEQ multiplex PCR, the repertoire was profiled, and TCRdb retains in-frame clones only, with some absent. Of about 150,000 clones in the sample, 90% to 95% were seen once. Sample: blood. The source is a man younger than 35 in good health. Each CDR3 is given with its conserved first and last residue. Fields, in order: V gene, D gene, clone size, J gene, CDR3 DNA, CDR3 protein. The D gene is left open where the match is weak. The size field is filled for only some rows; it gives once, few, many or a size class.

v_gene: TRBV9
d_gene: .
abundance: .
j_gene: TRBJ2-7
CDR3nt: TGTGCCAGCAGCGCCAGGGACCTGAGCGAGCAGTACTTC
CDR3aa: CASSARDLSEQYF

v_gene: TRBV7-9
d_gene: .
abundance: .
j_gene: TRBJ2-7
CDR3nt: TGTGCCAGCAGCTTAGGGACCCCTTACAGCTTCCAGCAGTACTTC
CDR3aa: CASSLGTPYSFQQYF

v_gene: TRBV30
d_gene: .
abundance: .
j_gene: TRBJ1-3
CDR3nt: TGTGCCTGGAGTACCCCGACAGGCGCCTCTGGAAACACCATATATTTT
CDR3aa: CAWSTPTGASGNTIYF

v_gene: TRBV30
d_gene: TRBD1
abundance: .
j_gene: TRBJ2-6
CDR3nt: TGTGCCTGGTATTCAGGGGGCGCGCCTGGGGCCAACGTCCTGACTTTC
CDR3aa: CAWYSGGAPGANVLTF

v_gene: TRBV6-5
d_gene: .
abundance: .
j_gene: TRBJ2-5
CDR3nt: TGTGCCAGCAGACCGGGGACGAGAGAGACCCAGTACTTC
CDR3aa: CASRPGTRETQYF

v_gene: TRBV21-1
d_gene: .
abundance: .
j_gene: TRBJ1-1
CDR3nt: TGTGCCAGCAGCAAAGGGAGGGGGAGTAACACTGAAGCTTTCTTT
CDR3aa: CASSKGRGSNTEAFF

v_gene: TRBV19
d_gene: TRBD1
abundance: .
j_gene: TRBJ2-1
CDR3nt: TGTGCCAGTAGTATCGACAGGGGGAGATACAATGAGCAGTTCTTC
CDR3aa: CASSIDRGRYNEQFF

v_gene: TRBV4-2
d_gene: TRBD2
abundance: .
j_gene: TRBJ2-1
CDR3nt: TGTGCCAGCAGCCGGGGCGGGAGGGCCGGTTACAATGAGCAGTTCTTC
CDR3aa: CASSRGGRAGYNEQFF

v_gene: TRBV5-1
d_gene: .
abundance: .
j_gene: TRBJ2-1
CDR3nt: TGCGCCAGCAGCTCGCATACTAGACGGCAAGACAATGAGCAGTTCTTC
CDR3aa: CASSSHTRRQDNEQFF

v_gene: TRBV4-1
d_gene: .
abundance: once
j_gene: TRBJ1-3
CDR3nt: TGCGCCAGCAGCCAAGGGGACCGAGAATGGGACACCATATATTTT
CDR3aa: CASSQGDREWDTIYF

v_gene: TRBV28
d_gene: TRBD1
abundance: .
j_gene: TRBJ1-3
CDR3nt: TGTGCCAGCACCCCGGGACAGGGGTTAATTGGGACTTCTGGAAACACCATATATTTT
CDR3aa: CASTPGQGLIGTSGNTIYF

v_gene: TRBV29-1
d_gene: .
abundance: .
j_gene: TRBJ2-1
CDR3nt: TGCAGCGTTGAAGCCCAGTGGTGCGGGTACAATGAGCAGTTCTTC
CDR3aa: CSVEAQWCGYNEQFF

v_gene: TRBV5-1
d_gene: .
abundance: .
j_gene: TRBJ1-3
CDR3nt: TGCGCCAGCAGCCCGGGAGGTTCGGGAAACACCATATATTTT
CDR3aa: CASSPGGSGNTIYF

v_gene: TRBV7-7
d_gene: TRBD2
abundance: .
j_gene: TRBJ2-1
CDR3nt: TGTGCTAGCAGCGAACTAGCGGGCAATGAGCAGTTCTTC
CDR3aa: CASSELAGNEQFF

v_gene: TRBV6-6
d_gene: .
abundance: .
j_gene: TRBJ1-2
CDR3nt: TGTGCCAGCAGACTTAAAGGACAGTCATTTCCGAATGGCTACACCTTC
CDR3aa: CASRLKGQSFPNGYTF

v_gene: TRBV4-2
d_gene: TRBD1
abundance: .
j_gene: TRBJ1-4
CDR3nt: TGTGCCAGCAGCCATAACAGGGGGCGGGGGGAAAAACTGTTTTTT
CDR3aa: CASSHNRGRGEKLFF

v_gene: TRBV27
d_gene: .
abundance: .
j_gene: TRBJ1-6
CDR3nt: TGTGCCAGCAGTCCCTCCCCACAAGGGCGGACTTCACCCCTCCACTTT
CDR3aa: CASSPSPQGRTSPLHF

v_gene: TRBV11-2
d_gene: TRBD1
abundance: once
j_gene: TRBJ2-2
CDR3nt: TGTGCCAGCAGCTCTGTGGACAGGGATGCCGGGGAGCTGTTTTTT
CDR3aa: CASSSVDRDAGELFF

v_gene: TRBV4-2
d_gene: TRBD1
abundance: few
j_gene: TRBJ2-7
CDR3nt: TGTGCCAGCAGCCTTACCGGGACAGGGTTCCGCTACGAGCAGTACTTC
CDR3aa: CASSLTGTGFRYEQYF

v_gene: TRBV5-4
d_gene: TRBD2
abundance: .
j_gene: TRBJ2-7
CDR3nt: TGTGCCAGCAGGGATGGGACTAGCGTCTCCTACGAGCAGTACTTC
CDR3aa: CASRDGTSVSYEQYF

v_gene: TRBV5-6
d_gene: .
abundance: .
j_gene: TRBJ2-2
CDR3nt: TGTGCCAGCAGCGACACCGGGGAGCTGTTTTTT
CDR3aa: CASSDTGELFF

v_gene: TRBV7-7
d_gene: TRBD2
abundance: .
j_gene: TRBJ2-1
CDR3nt: TGTGCTAGCAGCTTAGGACTAGCGGGGGGCCCCCTTTACAATGAGCAGTTCTTC
CDR3aa: CASSLGLAGGPLYNEQFF

v_gene: TRBV28
d_gene: .
abundance: .
j_gene: TRBJ2-7
CDR3nt: TGTGCCAGCAGTTTATATCCGGGACCCTACGAGCAGTACTTC
CDR3aa: CASSLYPGPYEQYF

v_gene: TRBV7-9
d_gene: .
abundance: .
j_gene: TRBJ2-4
CDR3nt: TGTGCCAGCAGCCCCACTCAGGGGTTGGCCAAAAACATTCAGTACTTC
CDR3aa: CASSPTQGLAKNIQYF

v_gene: TRBV25-1
d_gene: .
abundance: .
j_gene: TRBJ1-5
CDR3nt: TGTGCCAGCAGTGAATATTTTTCGTTGGTTAACAACAATCAGCCCCAGCATTTT
CDR3aa: CASSEYFSLVNNNQPQHF

v_gene: TRBV5-1
d_gene: TRBD1
abundance: .
j_gene: TRBJ1-2
CDR3nt: TGCGCCAGCAGCTCAGGGACAGTAGAAGGCTACACCTTC
CDR3aa: CASSSGTVEGYTF

v_gene: TRBV28
d_gene: TRBD1
abundance: .
j_gene: TRBJ1-1
CDR3nt: TGTGCCAGCAGTTTACCCACAGGGGGGAACACTGAAGCTTTCTTT
CDR3aa: CASSLPTGGNTEAFF

v_gene: TRBV7-6
d_gene: TRBD2
abundance: .
j_gene: TRBJ2-1
CDR3nt: TGTGCCAGCAGCCACCTTCTAGCGGGAGGGCTCTATGAGCAGTTCTTC
CDR3aa: CASSHLLAGGLYEQFF

v_gene: TRBV27
d_gene: .
abundance: .
j_gene: TRBJ1-2
CDR3nt: TGTGCCAGCAGTCCGACAGTCGATCGAGGCTATGGCTACACCTTC
CDR3aa: CASSPTVDRGYGYTF

v_gene: TRBV9
d_gene: .
abundance: .
j_gene: TRBJ1-2
CDR3nt: TGTGCCAGCAGCGTCGGATCACGAGACTATGGCTACACCTTC
CDR3aa: CASSVGSRDYGYTF

v_gene: TRBV19
d_gene: .
abundance: .
j_gene: TRBJ1-5
CDR3nt: TGTGCCAGTAGTATAGGAGTGCTTCGAGCAACGGCGGGTCAGCCCCAGCATTTT
CDR3aa: CASSIGVLRATAGQPQHF

v_gene: TRBV7-8
d_gene: .
abundance: .
j_gene: TRBJ2-3
CDR3nt: TGTGCCAGCAGCCCTTCTTATAGGGGCTCAGATACGCAGTATTTT
CDR3aa: CASSPSYRGSDTQYF

v_gene: TRBV3-1/TRBV3-2
d_gene: .
abundance: .
j_gene: TRBJ2-3
CDR3nt: TGTGCCAGCAGCCGTATAGCAGATACGCAGTATTTT
CDR3aa: CASSRIADTQYF

v_gene: TRBV28
d_gene: TRBD1
abundance: .
j_gene: TRBJ1-4
CDR3nt: TGTGCCAGCAGTTCAGGGGGCGCTGATGAAAAACTGTTTTTT
CDR3aa: CASSSGGADEKLFF

v_gene: TRBV19
d_gene: .
abundance: .
j_gene: TRBJ1-4
CDR3nt: TGTGCCAGTATTACAAATGAAGGGTTTTGGGGTGAAAAACTGTTTTTT
CDR3aa: CASITNEGFWGEKLFF

v_gene: TRBV7-9
d_gene: .
abundance: .
j_gene: TRBJ2-1
CDR3nt: TGTGCCAGCAGCTTAGCGTGGCTCGACAGGCCTAACTACAATGAGCAGTTCTTC
CDR3aa: CASSLAWLDRPNYNEQFF

v_gene: TRBV24-1
d_gene: .
abundance: .
j_gene: TRBJ2-2
CDR3nt: TGTGCCACCAGTGATATAAGAGGACAGAATAAGAAGAACACCGGGGAGCTGTTTTTT
CDR3aa: CATSDIRGQNKKNTGELFF

v_gene: TRBV7-9
d_gene: TRBD1
abundance: once
j_gene: TRBJ2-1
CDR3nt: TGTGCCAGCAGCGCCGACCGGGACAGGGTTCATGAGCAGTTCTTC
CDR3aa: CASSADRDRVHEQFF

v_gene: TRBV27
d_gene: TRBD1
abundance: .
j_gene: TRBJ1-6
CDR3nt: TGTGCCAGCAGATCAACTGGACAGGTGCCTATATCGGTGTCACCCCTCCACTTT
CDR3aa: CASRSTGQVPISVSPLHF

v_gene: TRBV7-9
d_gene: .
abundance: .
j_gene: TRBJ2-1
CDR3nt: TGTGCCAGCAGCTTGGGGGACAATGAGCAGTTCTTC
CDR3aa: CASSLGDNEQFF

v_gene: TRBV28
d_gene: .
abundance: once
j_gene: TRBJ1-5
CDR3nt: TGTGCCAGCAGACCGCCGGGGGGGGGCCATCAGCCCCAGCATTTT
CDR3aa: CASRPPGGGHQPQHF

v_gene: TRBV3-1/TRBV3-2
d_gene: TRBD2
abundance: once
j_gene: TRBJ2-3
CDR3nt: TGTGCCAGCAGCCAAGTCTCGATGAGTATTTTAGGACTAGCGGGACCGGTTGCAACGCAGTATTTT
CDR3aa: CASSQVSMSILGLAGPVATQYF

v_gene: TRBV10-3
d_gene: TRBD2
abundance: .
j_gene: TRBJ2-2
CDR3nt: TGTGCCGCCAGACTAGCGGGAGGAGTCGGGGAGCTGTTTTTT
CDR3aa: CAARLAGGVGELFF

v_gene: TRBV13
d_gene: .
abundance: .
j_gene: TRBJ1-2
CDR3nt: TGTGCCAGCAGCGGACCCGGGACCTCCCTCTATGGCTACACCTTC
CDR3aa: CASSGPGTSLYGYTF

v_gene: TRBV13
d_gene: .
abundance: .
j_gene: TRBJ2-5
CDR3nt: TGTGCCAGCAGCTTATTAGCGTTAGGGAAAGAGACCCAGTACTTC
CDR3aa: CASSLLALGKETQYF

v_gene: TRBV19
d_gene: TRBD1
abundance: once
j_gene: TRBJ1-1
CDR3nt: TGTGCCAGTAGCGACAGGGTTCGTAGGCCGAACACTGAAGCTTTCTTT
CDR3aa: CASSDRVRRPNTEAFF

v_gene: TRBV6-5
d_gene: TRBD1
abundance: .
j_gene: TRBJ2-7
CDR3nt: TGTGCCAGCAGTTACTCGACAGGGAGCTCCTACGAGCAGTACTTC
CDR3aa: CASSYSTGSSYEQYF

v_gene: TRBV4-1
d_gene: TRBD1
abundance: .
j_gene: TRBJ1-6
CDR3nt: TGCGCCAGCAGCCTGGGGGCAGGGGGCTCCTATAATTCACCCCTCCACTTT
CDR3aa: CASSLGAGGSYNSPLHF

v_gene: TRBV5-8
d_gene: .
abundance: .
j_gene: TRBJ2-3
CDR3nt: TGTGCCAGCAGTTTCACAGATACGCAGTATTTT
CDR3aa: CASSFTDTQYF

v_gene: TRBV28
d_gene: .
abundance: .
j_gene: TRBJ2-1
CDR3nt: TGTGCCAGCAGCCTCACAGGAGCGAGCTACAATGAGCAGTTCTTC
CDR3aa: CASSLTGASYNEQFF

v_gene: TRBV5-1
d_gene: TRBD1
abundance: .
j_gene: TRBJ2-1
CDR3nt: TGCGCCAGCAGCTTGAGGGGACAGGGGATCAATGAGCAGTTCTTC
CDR3aa: CASSLRGQGINEQFF

v_gene: TRBV30
d_gene: TRBD1
abundance: .
j_gene: TRBJ1-2
CDR3nt: TGTGCCTGGAGCATCCATCAGGGGGCGTATGGCTACACCTTC
CDR3aa: CAWSIHQGAYGYTF